The 14 T cell receptor beta chains listed next were all sequenced from one sample in a study of beta chain features in type 1 diabetes. Study-level results: A moderate, significant TCRB CDR3 shortening appeared in type 1 diabetes across four CD4+ subsets.

No antigen has been identified for these receptors. Sequencing targeted expressed TCRB transcripts, as all isolated RNA had been reverse transcribed. Some clones are missing from TCRdb's copy, which holds only in-frame ones; the method was immunoSEQ multiplex PCR. The sample lists approximately 150,000 clones; around 63% were seen once. The sequenced sample consisted of naive CD4+ T cells from blood. The receptors were sampled from a man aged 30-40 years with type 1 diabetes.

The rearrangement uses TRBV7-9 and TRBJ2-5; TRBD1 might be the D (6 bases). V lost 5 bases, J lost 4 bases, and 11 bases lay in between. In germline, CDR1 is SEHNR, CDR2 FQNEAQ (reference sequence). The CDR3 contains 13 residues. CDR3 region: CASSAQGVETQYF. The CDR3 DNA reads as TGTGCCAGCAGCGCACAGGGAGTAGAGACCCAGTACTTC.

The sample holds one count of this clone. The rearrangement links TRBV20-1 to TRBJ2-7; possible D gene TRBD1, 6 bases. The V and J ends lost 4 bases and 6 bases respectively, with 10 bases between them. Germline CDR1 and CDR2: DFQATT and SNEGSKA (reference sequence). The length of the CDR3 is 11 residues. The CDR3 sequence is CSATGGVEQYF. CDR3 coding DNA: TGCAGTGCTACTGGGGGCGTCGAGCAGTACTTC.

The chain is built from TRBV28 and TRBJ1-1, with D possibly being TRBD1 (5 bases). Per the germline V gene, CDR1 is MDHEN and CDR2 is SYDVKM. Trimming shortened V by 7 bases and J by 4 bases, and 19 bases separated the two germline ends. The CDR3 is 15 amino acids. The CDR3 here is CASIPSRGLSTEAFF. CDR3 nucleotides: TGTGCCAGCATTCCTTCGAGGGGACTAAGCACTGAAGCTTTCTTT.

The chain joins TRBV5-4 to TRBJ1-1; D is unclear. V was cut by 5 bases and J by 1 base, with 9 bases left in between. From germline, CDR1 is SGHNT and CDR2 YYREEE (reference sequence). This CDR3 contains 13 residues. CDR3 DNA sequence: TGTGCCAGCAGTACTCATTCGAACACTGAAGCTTTCTTT. Amino acids: CASSTHSNTEAFF.

This clone turned up a few times. For the CDR3, the DNA is TGCAGCGTCGGGACACGTTACCCGAACACTGAAGCTTTCTTT. As protein: CSVGTRYPNTEAFF. The V gene is TRBV29-1, the J gene TRBJ1-1; TRBD1 is a possible D gene (6 bases). Trimming pared 6 bases from V and 1 base from J, leaving 15 bases between. This CDR3 is built from 14 residues. CDR1 and CDR2 (germline): SQVTM, ANQGSEA.

The V gene is TRBV23-1, the J gene TRBJ2-1; D perhaps matches TRBD2 (5 bases). TRBV23-1 is treated as an ORF (open reading frame) with a function not yet certain. Trimming removed 0 bases at V and 8 bases at J, with 20 bases between. The CDR3 is made up of 17 amino acids. The CDR3 protein is CASSQSERNSKVYEQFF. Here the CDR3 DNA reads TGCGCCAGCAGTCAATCGGAGCGGAACTCGAAGGTCTATGAGCAGTTCTTC.

This clone has only a few counts. The chain couples TRBV7-6 to TRBJ2-1, with a weak D call TRBD1 (5 bases). Germline V gene data show CDR1 as SGHVS and CDR2 as FNYEAQ. This CDR3 comprises 12 residues. V gave up 3 bases and J gave up 10 bases, with 10 bases separating them. DNA for the CDR3: TGTGCCAGCAGCTTGCAGGGTAACGAGCAGTTCTTC. This translates into CASSLQGNEQFF.

The V and J genes are TRBV9 and TRBJ1-1; unclear D gene. The V gene's germline CDR1 is SGDLS and CDR2 YYNGEE. V was cut by 4 bases and J by 1 base, with 8 bases left in between. The CDR3 has 13 residues. This CDR3 reads CASSYSENTEAFF. CDR3 bases: TGTGCCAGCAGCTACAGTGAGAACACTGAAGCTTTCTTT.

The chain has TRBV7-2 and TRBJ2-2; tentatively, D is TRBD1 (6 bases). Germline lookup yields CDR1 SGHTA and CDR2 FQGNSA. Between the trimmed V and J ends, which lost 5 bases and 6 bases, there was a span of 19 bases. The CDR3 contains 16 residues. The CDR3 nucleotides read TGTGCCAGCAGCCCCAGGGACCTAACAGGGTCCGGGGAGCTGTTTTTT. Protein sequence: CASSPRDLTGSGELFF.

This chain uses TRBV9 with TRBJ2-4; the D gene could be TRBD1 or TRBD2 (5 bases each). V lost 0 bases and J 6 bases, leaving 10 bases between the germline ends. Germline V gene lookup returns CDR1 SGDLS and CDR2 YYNGEE. This CDR3 is built from 14 residues. The chain's CDR3 is CASSVERGGNIQYF. DNA for the CDR3: TGTGCCAGCAGCGTAGAACGGGGCGGAAACATTCAGTACTTC.

This rearrangement joins TRBV14 to TRBJ2-3; D may match TRBD1 or TRBD2 (5 bases each). Trimming took off 2 bases at V and 5 bases at J, with 17 bases between the two ends. The CDR3 extends over 16 amino acids. Germline-derived CDR1 and CDR2 are SGHDN and FVKESK. The CDR3 coding sequence is TGTGCCAGCAGCCAAACAGGAGTCGGGGCTGAAGATACGCAGTATTTT. This encodes CASSQTGVGAEDTQYF.

This clone was counted a few times. The chain couples TRBV6-6 to TRBJ1-4, with D unresolved. There are 15 residues in the CDR3. Germline V gene lookup returns CDR1 MNHNY and CDR2 SVGAGI (reference sequence). Trimming left V 6 bases short and J 3 bases short, with 14 bases between. CDR3 residues: CASSPRAPSNEKLFF. The CDR3 nucleotides read TGTGCCAGCAGCCCCCGGGCGCCGTCTAATGAAAAACTGTTTTTT.

This chain joins TRBV9 and TRBJ2-5; a weak D match, TRBD1 (6 bases). V was pared by 0 bases and J by 1 base, with 10 bases between. The germline V gene has CDR1 SGDLS and CDR2 YYNGEE. The CDR3 has 15 residues. This CDR3 reads CASSVASGVQETQYF. Written as DNA, the CDR3 is TGTGCCAGCAGCGTAGCGTCAGGGGTCCAAGAGACCCAGTACTTC.

The rearrangement joins TRBV30 to TRBJ1-1; no reliable D call. Germline loops: CDR1 GTSNPN, CDR2 SVGIG (reference sequence). V lost 0 bases, J lost 4 bases, and 9 bases lay in between. The length of the CDR3 is 13 residues. CDR3 sequence (DNA): TGTGCCTGGAGTGTGGAGGGTGTCACTGAAGCTTTCTTT. It translates to CAWSVEGVTEAFF. The complete variable domain, with remaining parts taken from reference TRBV30 and TRBJ1-1, reads SQTIHQWPATLVQPVGSPLSLECTVEGTSNPNLYWYRQAAGRGLQLLFYSVGIGQISSEVPQNLSASRPQDRQFILSSKKLLLSDSGFYLCAWSVEGVTEAFFGQGTRLTVV.